Here is one T cell receptor beta chain with its context. Its antigen remains unidentified. This sample is drawn from a study of breast tumors, draining lymph nodes, adjacent tissues. General observations from the study: Compared with basal-like, luminal-like tumors shared significantly more repertoire with nontumor tissue.

The lymph nodes were axillary draining lymph nodes from breast cancer patients. TCRdb re-called the multiplex PCR reads with MiXCR, one entry per CDR3 protein. Of about 230,000 distinct CDR3 sequences listed, roughly 30% were seen once; the top ten hold over 1.1%. The CDR3 has 19 residues. J was trimmed by 1 base and V by 2 bases; bases with no gene match: 11. CDR1 and CDR2 (germline): MGHRA, YSYEKL. This chain links TRBV4-1 with TRBJ2-3, with 11 bases matching TRBD2. The TCR originated in a female donor with breast cancer. Some clones in this sample may be carry-over from other donors' samples. The sample comprised axillary lymph node tissue. The CDR3 bases are TGCGCCAGCAGCCAACTTCATCCCCGACTAGCGGGACGCACAGATACGCAGTATTTT. Its protein is CASSQLHPRLAGRTDTQYF.